The 4 T cell receptor beta chains below come from one sample, sequenced in a study of T cells after somatic rescue of genetic block. Produced via immunoSEQ multiplex PCR; TCRdb's table is partial and in-frame only. This table holds about 72,000 clones, more than 75% found once. What was sequenced was peripheral blood mononuclear cells (PBMCs). Source of these receptors: a young man.

The rearrangement uses TRBV6-6 and TRBJ2-1, with D perhaps given as TRBD1 or TRBD2 (6 bases each). The ends were cut back, 2 bases at V and 6 bases at J, with 14 bases in the middle. The germline gives CDR1 MNHNY, CDR2 SVGAGI (reference sequence). The CDR3 sequence is 15 residues long. The CDR3 nucleotides read TGTGCCAGCAGTTACATCCGGGGGCGAATCAATGAGCAGTTCTTC. Translating it yields CASSYIRGRINEQFF.

The gene calls are TRBV30 and TRBJ1-1; the D gene is possibly TRBD1 (5 bases). The CDR3 spans 14 residues. The germline gives CDR1 GTSNPN, CDR2 SVGIG (reference sequence). Trimming cost V 3 bases and J 0 bases, with 11 bases left between them. The CDR3 region has the DNA TGTGCCTGGAGCGCATTGGGGCTGAACACTGAAGCTTTCTTT. Translating gives CAWSALGLNTEAFF.

This chain joins TRBV6-5 and TRBJ1-2; D might be TRBD1 (5 bases). The CDR3 runs to 12 residues. The V end was cut by 7 bases, the J end by 3 bases, with 9 bases between. Germline V gene sequence: CDR1 MNHEY, CDR2 SVGAGI. The CDR3 reads CASTEGYYGYTF. Here the CDR3 DNA reads TGTGCCAGCACCGAGGGGTACTATGGCTACACCTTC.

This chain uses TRBV5-5 with TRBJ2-7, with 9 bases fitting TRBD1. Per germline, CDR1 SGHKS and CDR2 YYEKEE (reference sequence). The CDR3 has 14 amino acids. The V and J ends lost 2 bases and 4 bases, in that order; junction bases with no gene match: 4. CDR3 in amino acids: CASSLGTGWYEQYF. Here the CDR3 DNA reads TGTGCCAGCAGCTTAGGGACAGGGTGGTACGAGCAGTACTTC.